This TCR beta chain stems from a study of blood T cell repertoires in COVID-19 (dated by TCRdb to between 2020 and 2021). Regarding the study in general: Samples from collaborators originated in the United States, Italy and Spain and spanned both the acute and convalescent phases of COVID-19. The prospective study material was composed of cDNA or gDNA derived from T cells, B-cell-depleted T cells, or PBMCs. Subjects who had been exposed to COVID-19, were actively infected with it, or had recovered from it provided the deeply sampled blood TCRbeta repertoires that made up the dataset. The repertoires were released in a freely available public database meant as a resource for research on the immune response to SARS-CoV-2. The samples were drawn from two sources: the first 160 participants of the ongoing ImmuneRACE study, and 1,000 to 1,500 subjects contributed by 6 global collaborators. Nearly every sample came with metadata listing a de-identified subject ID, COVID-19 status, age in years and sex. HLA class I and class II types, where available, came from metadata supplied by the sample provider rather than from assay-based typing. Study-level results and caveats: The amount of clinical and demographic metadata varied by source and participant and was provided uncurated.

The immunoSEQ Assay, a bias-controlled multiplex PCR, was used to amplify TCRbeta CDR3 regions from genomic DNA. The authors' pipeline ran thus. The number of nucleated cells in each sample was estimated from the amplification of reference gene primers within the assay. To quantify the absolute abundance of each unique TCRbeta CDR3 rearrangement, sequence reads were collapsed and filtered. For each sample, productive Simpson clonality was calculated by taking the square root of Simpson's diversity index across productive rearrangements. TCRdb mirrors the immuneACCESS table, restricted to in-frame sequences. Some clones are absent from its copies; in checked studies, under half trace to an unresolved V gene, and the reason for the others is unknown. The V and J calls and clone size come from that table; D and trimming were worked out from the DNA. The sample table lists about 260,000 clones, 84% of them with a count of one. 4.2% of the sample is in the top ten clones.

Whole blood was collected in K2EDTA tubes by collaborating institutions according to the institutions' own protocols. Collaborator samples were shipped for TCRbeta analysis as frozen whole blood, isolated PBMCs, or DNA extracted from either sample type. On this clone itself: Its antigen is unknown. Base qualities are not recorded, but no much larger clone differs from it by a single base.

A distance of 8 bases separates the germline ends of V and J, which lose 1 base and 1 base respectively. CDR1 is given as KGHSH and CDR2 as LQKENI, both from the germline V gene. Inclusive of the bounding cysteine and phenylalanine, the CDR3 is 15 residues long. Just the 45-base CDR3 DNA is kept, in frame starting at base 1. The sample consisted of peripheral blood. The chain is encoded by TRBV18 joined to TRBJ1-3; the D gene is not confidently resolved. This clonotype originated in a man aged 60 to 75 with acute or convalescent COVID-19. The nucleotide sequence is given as TGTGCCAGCTCACCACTATCGGTATCTGGAAACACCATATATTTT. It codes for CASSPLSVSGNTIYF.